These 6 T cell receptor beta chains were sequenced from one sample in a study of PD-1 blockade in classical Hodgkin lymphoma. Measured with immunoSEQ multiplex PCR; TCRdb has only the in-frame clones, and not every one. The table shows approximately 35,000 clones, with 85% to 95% occurring only once. Time point noted: newly diagnosed, previously untreated cHL patient sample. The sample consisted of peripheral blood mononuclear cells (PBMCs). The receptors shown here come from a human donor with classical Hodgkin lymphoma.

The chain joins TRBV10-3 to TRBJ2-2; 9 bases align to TRBD2. CDR3 length equals 15 residues. V shed 6 bases, J shed 6 bases, and the junction held 8 bases outside the gene matches. Germline V CDR1 and CDR2: ENHRY, SYGVKD. The DNA of the CDR3 is TGTGCCATCAGCGGTAGCGGGAGCGCGGCCGGGGAGCTGTTTTTT. Its protein is CAISGSGSAAGELFF.

This clone has a single count. This chain joins TRBV6-5 and TRBJ2-1; D is possibly TRBD2 (6 bases). Germline loops: CDR1 MNHEY, CDR2 SVGAGI. CDR3 length: 15 residues. The V end lost 2 bases, the J end lost 8 bases, and 16 bases lay between the germline ends. The CDR3 spells CASSYQPGVGHEQFF. The CDR3 DNA reads as TGTGCCAGCAGTTACCAACCGGGGGTAGGACATGAGCAGTTCTTC.

V is TRBV19 and J is TRBJ2-1; a possible D gene is TRBD2 (5 bases). V was shortened by 3 bases and J by 5 bases, with 14 bases between the two germline ends. The CDR3 contains 15 residues. Germline V gives CDR1 LNHDA, CDR2 SQIVND (reference sequence). CDR3 region: CASSIAPERDNEQFF. The CDR3 DNA follows: TGTGCCAGTAGTATCGCCCCTGAGAGGGACAATGAGCAGTTCTTC.

This clone was detected once. This sequence joins TRBV29-1 and TRBJ2-7, with D maybe TRBD1 (5 bases). CDR1 and CDR2 from the germline V gene are SQVTM and ANQGSEA. V gave up 6 bases and J gave up 5 bases, with 14 bases separating them. This CDR3 has 12 amino acids. CDR3 nucleotides: TGCAGCGTGGTCCGGCAGGGTGACGAGCAGTACTTC. Translation: CSVVRQGDEQYF.

V gene TRBV13 combines with J gene TRBJ1-2; no definite D call. The germline V gene has CDR1 PRHDT and CDR2 FYEKMQ (reference sequence). V was trimmed by 5 bases and J by 0 bases, leaving 22 bases between them. The CDR3 has 18 residues. The CDR3 DNA is TGTGCCAGCAGCGCACCTAAGGGCTACGCGGTTTCTAACTATGGCTACACCTTC. Amino acids: CASSAPKGYAVSNYGYTF.

The V call is TRBV30, the J call TRBJ1-1, with 8 bases that match TRBD1. Germline V gene data show CDR1 as GTSNPN and CDR2 as SVGIG (reference sequence). CDR3 size: 14 residues. V trimming: 0 bases; J trimming: 7 bases; junction bases outside the gene matches: 7. The CDR3 DNA reads TGTGCCTGGAGTGTACAAGGACAGGGTGATGAAGCTTTCTTT. This encodes CAWSVQGQGDEAFF.